Listed below are T cell receptor beta chains from one sample, sequenced in a study of cytomegalovirus exposure and HLA in healthy donors. Measured with immunoSEQ multiplex PCR; TCRdb has only the in-frame clones, and not every one. The sample records approximately 140,000 clones, approximately 91% being singletons. Sample: PBMCs. These receptors came from a woman aged 40-49 years in good health and CMV-seronegative. CDR3s include the opening cysteine and the closing phenylalanine or tryptophan. D genes are given only for firm matches. Clone size is given for some rows only: seen once, a few or many times, or a class if the clone is expanded.

d_gene	v_gene	j_gene	abundance	CDR3aa	CDR3nt
TRBD1	TRBV7-9	TRBJ1-6	.	CASSLTGADYNSPLHF	TGTGCCAGCAGTCTTACAGGGGCCGACTATAATTCACCCCTCCACTTT
TRBD1	TRBV7-9	TRBJ2-5	.	CASSRQGETQYF	TGTGCCAGCAGTCGACAGGGAGAGACCCAGTACTTC
TRBD1	TRBV7-9	TRBJ1-4	.	CSSSFTGGREKLFF	TGTTCCAGCAGCTTCACAGGGGGTCGCGAAAAACTGTTTTTT
.	TRBV7-8	TRBJ2-7	.	CASSPRQGYEQYF	TGTGCCAGCAGCCCCCGCCAGGGGTACGAGCAGTACTTC
.	TRBV5-1	TRBJ2-2	.	CASSFELAPAGELFF	TGCGCCAGCAGCTTCGAACTAGCACCCGCCGGGGAGCTGTTTTTT
TRBD1	TRBV7-9	TRBJ1-2	.	CASSRDRDGYTF	TGTGCCAGCAGCAGAGACAGGGATGGCTACACCTTC
.	TRBV5-6	TRBJ1-1	.	CASSLVSGLGYTEAFF	TGTGCCAGCAGCTTGGTATCAGGGCTAGGATACACTGAAGCTTTCTTT
TRBD1	TRBV27	TRBJ2-6	once	CASSSLGQGAAGANVLTF	TGTGCCAGCAGTTCGCTTGGACAGGGGGCGGCTGGGGCCAACGTCCTGACTTTC
TRBD1	TRBV18	TRBJ1-2	.	CASSDRGNTNYGYTF	TGTGCCAGCTCGGACAGGGGGAACACTAACTATGGCTACACCTTC
.	TRBV21-1	TRBJ1-1	.	CASGQPTGSGGAFF	TGTGCCAGCGGACAACCGACAGGGTCCGGTGGTGCTTTCTTT
.	TRBV5-1	TRBJ1-3	once	CASSDSISGNTIYF	TGCGCCAGCAGTGACAGTATCTCTGGAAACACCATATATTTT
.	TRBV28	TRBJ2-5	.	CASTGVQETQYF	TGTGCCAGCACAGGGGTCCAAGAGACCCAGTACTTC
TRBD1	TRBV18	TRBJ2-7	.	CASSQGGFPYEQYF	TGTGCCAGCTCACAAGGGGGCTTTCCCTACGAGCAGTACTTC
.	TRBV5-1	TRBJ2-3	.	CASSLIFAGAEATQYF	TGCGCCAGCAGCTTGATATTCGCGGGCGCGGAGGCTACGCAGTATTTT
.	TRBV5-4	TRBJ1-2	.	CASSPLGSPNYGYTF	TGTGCCAGCAGTCCATTGGGGAGCCCAAACTATGGCTACACCTTC
.	TRBV2	TRBJ2-1	.	CASSRTEGYEQFF	TGTGCCAGCAGTCGGACTGAAGGCTATGAGCAGTTCTTC
.	TRBV18	TRBJ2-2	.	CASSQLNTGELFF	TGTGCCAGCTCACAGCTCAACACCGGGGAGCTGTTTTTT
.	TRBV4-2	TRBJ2-5	.	CASSQDGFGETQYF	TGTGCCAGCAGCCAAGATGGTTTCGGAGAGACCCAGTACTTC
TRBD1	TRBV19	TRBJ1-1	.	CASRWGTGLLQDTEAFF	TGTGCCAGTAGATGGGGGACAGGACTACTTCAGGACACTGAAGCTTTCTTT
TRBD1	TRBV18	TRBJ1-1	.	CASSPGQLEAFF	TGTGCCAGCTCACCGGGACAGCTTGAAGCTTTCTTT